The source of this TCR beta chain is a study of blood T cells in healthy people across ages. Study-level points and caveats: The study regarded diversity estimates from one million T cells as underestimates.

As for this clonotype: No antigen is known for it.

Combining a sample-barcoded 5' primer with a J-beta primer mix, a second PCR ran for about 7 to 11 cycles. TCRdb reanalysed the 5' RACE reads using MiXCR and keeps one entry per CDR3 protein. The sample records more than 1,400,000 distinct CDR3 sequences, roughly 40% being singletons. Per the germline V gene, CDR1 is MNHNY and CDR2 is SVGAGI (reference sequence). V gave up 7 bases and J gave up 0 bases, with 1 base separating them. The CDR3 is 11 amino acids. This chain connects TRBV6-6 to TRBJ1-5, with D uncertain. The receptor was isolated from a woman under 30 in good health. The sample comprised blood. This CDR3 reads CASNSNQPQHF. CDR3 sequence (DNA): TGTGCCAGCAATAGCAATCAGCCCCAGCATTTT.